The 16 T cell receptor beta chains in this list originate from one sample, sequenced in a study of CD8 T cells in Susac syndrome. RNA totalling roughly 0.5 to 1 ug underwent reverse transcription with random hexamers. Each CDR3 protein is one row after TCRdb ran MiXCR on the immunoSEQ multiplex PCR reads. This sample has about 140,000 distinct CDR3 sequences, with just under 95% found just once. Sequenced input: CD8+ T cells from PBMCs. Every receptor here comes from a human donor with Susac syndrome.

CDR3 sequence (DNA): TGTGCCAGCAGTTCGAGCCCAGGGAATGAGCAGTTCTTC. Its protein is CASSSSPGNEQFF. The V and J genes are TRBV27 and TRBJ2-1; D is perhaps TRBD1 (5 bases). Germline CDR1 is MNHEY and CDR2 is SMNVEV (reference sequence). The V gene lost 4 bases and the J gene lost 7 bases, with 11 bases spanning the gap. CDR3 length: 13 amino acids.

The rearrangement joins TRBV16 to TRBJ2-7, with D uncertain. Trimming took 4 bases from V and 4 from J, leaving 14 bases between them. CDR3 length: 14 residues. The germline gives CDR1 KGHSY, CDR2 FQNENV. CDR3 sequence (DNA): TGTGCCAGCAGCCCAACCTGGGAAAGGTACGAGCAGTACTTC. Amino acid sequence: CASSPTWERYEQYF. The variable domain in full, with the rest retrieved from reference TRBV16 and TRBJ2-7, is GEEVAQTPKHLVRGEGQKAKLYCAPIKGHSYVFWYQQVLKNEFKFLISFQNENVFDETGMPKERFSAKCLPNSPCSLEIQATKLEDSAVYFCASSPTWERYEQYFGPGTRLTVT.

The V gene is TRBV6-1, the J gene TRBJ1-5, with unresolved D. Germline V CDR1 and CDR2: MNHNS, SASEGT. Trimming pared 7 bases from V and 5 bases from J, leaving 12 bases between. This CDR3 is built from 13 residues. CDR3 region: CASISYGDQPQHF. The DNA for the CDR3 is TGTGCCAGCATCTCGTACGGGGATCAGCCCCAGCATTTT.

This clonotype was seen a single time. This sequence joins TRBV9 and TRBJ1-3; 7 bases fit TRBD1. V lost 3 bases to trimming and J lost 0 bases; unmatched junction nucleotides: 9. Germline V gene lookup returns CDR1 SGDLS and CDR2 YYNGEE. CDR3 length: 17 amino acids. CDR3 residues: CASSGIRQGDSGNTIYF. The CDR3 DNA reads TGTGCCAGCAGCGGCATCAGACAGGGAGACTCTGGAAACACCATATATTTT.

This chain connects TRBV7-9 to TRBJ2-5; TRBD1 matches 7 bases. The CDR3 has 14 residues. Germline V gene sequence: CDR1 SEHNR, CDR2 FQNEAQ (reference sequence). V shed 5 bases and J 5 bases; nucleotides not matched to a gene: 8. CDR3 nucleotide sequence: TGTGCCAGCAGCCTAACAGGGGCGGGTGAGACCCAGTACTTC. Amino acid sequence: CASSLTGAGETQYF.

The V call is TRBV9, the J call TRBJ2-7; tentatively, D is TRBD2 (5 bases). V lost 4 bases and J lost 5, with 25 bases in between. The germline V gene encodes CDR1 SGDLS and CDR2 YYNGEE. CDR3 length equals 17 residues. CDR3 sequence reads: CASSPPPRTGKVDEQYF. The DNA of the CDR3 is TGTGCCAGCAGCCCCCCCCCTAGGACCGGGAAGGTCGACGAGCAGTACTTC. The full variable domain, its missing parts supplied by reference TRBV9 and TRBJ2-7, is DSGVTQTPKHLITATGQRVTLRCSPRSGDLSVYWYQQSLDQGLQFLIQYYNGEERAKGNILERFSAQQFPDLHSELNLSSLELGDSALYFCASSPPPRTGKVDEQYFGPGTRLTVT.

The genes are TRBV18 and TRBJ2-1; D is unclear. Trimming removed 0 bases at V and 6 bases at J, with 6 bases between. The CDR3 contains 13 residues. Germline V gene sequence: CDR1 KGHSH, CDR2 LQKENI. The CDR3 here is CASSPPVRNEQFF. DNA for the CDR3: TGTGCCAGCTCACCACCGGTTCGCAATGAGCAGTTCTTC.

This chain uses TRBV29-1 with TRBJ2-7; tentative D call: TRBD1 (6 bases). The germline V gene encodes CDR1 SQVTM and CDR2 ANQGSEA. Trimming took 0 bases from V and 1 from J, leaving 7 bases between them. This CDR3 spans 13 amino acids. The CDR3 loop reads CSVEDQGSYEQYF. CDR3 coding DNA: TGCAGCGTTGAAGATCAGGGGTCCTACGAGCAGTACTTC.

This clonotype appeared once. CDR3 loop: CASSFPDNPEQYF. CDR3 DNA: TGCGCCAGCAGCTTCCCCGACAATCCTGAGCAGTATTTT. The V and J genes are TRBV5-1 and TRBJ2-3; D unclear. Germline values: CDR1 SGHRS, CDR2 YFSETQ. The V end lost 2 bases, the J end lost 11 bases, and 15 bases lay between the germline ends. The CDR3 covers 13 residues.

The V call is TRBV19, the J call TRBJ2-4; unclear D gene. V was clipped by 9 bases and J by 11 bases, with 11 bases between them. This CDR3 is 10 amino acids long. Per the germline V gene, CDR1 is LNHDA and CDR2 is SQIVND (reference sequence). CDR3 nucleotide sequence: TGTGCCAGCTCAGAAAAGCTTCAGTACTTC. Translating gives CASSEKLQYF.

The V call is TRBV7-9, the J call TRBJ2-1; 7 nucleotides agree with TRBD2. V lost 5 bases and J lost 2; bases outside the gene matches: 6. Germline CDR1 and CDR2: SEHNR and FQNEAQ (reference sequence). The CDR3 extends over 15 amino acids. CDR3 sequence: CASSPGGLPYNEQFF. CDR3 in DNA: TGTGCCAGCAGCCCGGGGGGTCTTCCCTACAATGAGCAGTTCTTC.

The chain carries TRBV29-1 and TRBJ1-1; 8 bases fit TRBD1. The CDR3 is 14 residues long. In germline, CDR1 is SQVTM, CDR2 ANQGSEA. Trimming at V came to 3 bases and at J to 6 bases, leaving 9 bases not matched to a gene. CDR3 DNA sequence: TGCAGCGTTGAGGTTGGGCAGGGGGCCCCTGAAGCTTTCTTT. Residues: CSVEVGQGAPEAFF.

The chain couples TRBV28 to TRBJ2-3; perhaps TRBD1 as D (5 bases). Germline CDR1 and CDR2: MDHEN and SYDVKM. The germline V and J ends were trimmed by 3 bases and 2 bases, with 12 bases remaining between them. The CDR3 totals 15 residues. This CDR3 is CASSLEQVSTDTQYF. The CDR3 DNA reads TGTGCCAGCAGTTTGGAACAGGTCTCCACAGATACGCAGTATTTT.

The V gene is TRBV10-2, the J gene TRBJ2-5; 8 bases line up with TRBD1. After removal of 10 bases from V and 3 bases from J, the junction contained 4 bases not matched to a gene. CDR1 WSHSY and CDR2 SAAADI come from the germline V gene. The CDR3 runs to 12 residues. The CDR3 coding sequence is TGCGCCAACAGGGGGGACGAAGAGACCCAGTACTTC. This translates into CANRGDEETQYF.

This chain uses TRBV28 with TRBJ2-7; TRBD1 aligns across 9 bases. The CDR3 totals 16 residues. The germline CDR1 and CDR2 sequences are MDHEN and SYDVKM. V shed 4 bases, J shed 5 bases, and the junction held 12 bases outside the gene matches. The CDR3 reads CASSSVNRGRRHEQYF. CDR3 bases: TGTGCCAGCAGTTCGGTCAACAGGGGGCGTAGACACGAGCAGTACTTC.

The chain carries TRBV19 and TRBJ1-1; D is ambiguous. The CDR3 sequence is 11 residues long. Germline V lookup: CDR1 LNHDA, CDR2 SQIVND (reference sequence). The ends were cut back, 6 bases at V and 4 bases at J, with 6 bases in the middle. The CDR3: CASRASTEAFF. For the CDR3, the DNA is TGTGCCAGTAGGGCCAGCACTGAAGCTTTCTTT.